This record covers a single TCR beta chain. Its antigen remains unidentified. Base qualities are not provided; no much larger clone lies one nucleotide away. Whole blood was collected in K2EDTA tubes by collaborating institutions according to the institutions' own protocols. For TCRbeta analysis, collaborator samples were shipped as frozen whole blood, as isolated PBMCs, or as DNA extracted from either sample type. TCRbeta CDR3 regions were amplified from genomic DNA using the immunoSEQ Assay, a bias-controlled multiplex PCR. As for how the authors treated the data: The number of nucleated cells in each sample was estimated from the amplification of reference gene primers within the assay. To quantify the absolute abundance of each unique TCRbeta CDR3 rearrangement, sequence reads were collapsed and filtered. For each sample, productive Simpson clonality was calculated as the square root of Simpson's diversity index over productive rearrangements. What TCRdb holds here is the immuneACCESS table cut down to in-frame rearrangements. Part of the clones is not present; checked against another copy, under half of the missing clones reflect an unresolved V gene, and the others are unexplained. The D gene and trimming were derived from the DNA, and the V and J assignments and clone size from that table. The sample data list about 36,000 clones, and nearly 90% of these were observed just once. Around 2.5% of the sample goes to the ten largest clones.

The sample comes from a study of blood T cell repertoires in COVID-19 (dated by TCRdb to 2019 to 2021). A note on the overall study: Samples from collaborators originated in the United States, Italy and Spain and spanned both the acute and convalescent phases of COVID-19. The material from the prospective study consisted of cDNA or gDNA derived from T cells, B-cell-depleted T cells, or PBMCs. The dataset comprised deeply sampled blood TCRbeta repertoires from subjects exposed to, actively infected with, or recovered from COVID-19. The repertoires were released in a freely available public database meant as a resource for research on the immune response to SARS-CoV-2. The samples were drawn from two sources: the first 160 participants of the ongoing ImmuneRACE study, and 950 to 1,500 subjects contributed by 6 global collaborators. Nearly every sample came with metadata listing a de-identified subject ID, COVID-19 status, age in years and sex. HLA class I and class II types, where available, came from metadata supplied by the sample provider rather than from assay-based typing. Overall study outcomes, separate from this receptor: The amount of clinical and demographic metadata varied by source and participant and was provided uncurated.

Its CDR3 holds 14 amino acids, cysteine through phenylalanine. Here the CDR3 DNA is all that survives: 42 bases in frame from base 1. Per the germline V gene, SNHLY is the CDR1 and FYNNEI is the CDR2. Relative to germline, V is 7 bases shorter and J is 7 bases shorter, with 19 bases between their ends. The source of this sequence is a human donor in a cohort sampled during active COVID-19. Specimen: peripheral blood. The chain uses TRBV2 and TRBJ1-2; tentative D gene TRBD1, with 6 bases matching. The base sequence is TGTGCCAGCAAACAGGGCGGTTTGGGAAGTGGCTACACCTTC. Its protein reads: CASKQGGLGSGYTF.